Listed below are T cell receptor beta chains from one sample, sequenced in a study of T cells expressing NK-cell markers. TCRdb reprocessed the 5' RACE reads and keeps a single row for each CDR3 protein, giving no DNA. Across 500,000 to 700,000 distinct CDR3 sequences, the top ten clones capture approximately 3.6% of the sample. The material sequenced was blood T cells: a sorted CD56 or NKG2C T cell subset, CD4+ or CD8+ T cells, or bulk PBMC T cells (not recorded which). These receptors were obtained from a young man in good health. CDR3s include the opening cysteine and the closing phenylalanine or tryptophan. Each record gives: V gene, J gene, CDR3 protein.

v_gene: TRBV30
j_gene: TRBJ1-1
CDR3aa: CAWESGGNTEAFF

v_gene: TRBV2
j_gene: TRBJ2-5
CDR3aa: CASSPTGSPETQYF

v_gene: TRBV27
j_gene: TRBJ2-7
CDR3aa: CASSGFGGYEQYF

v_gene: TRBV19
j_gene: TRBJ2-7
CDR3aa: CASSYKGASYEQYF

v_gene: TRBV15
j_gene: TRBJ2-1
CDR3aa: CATSRDQGANEQFF

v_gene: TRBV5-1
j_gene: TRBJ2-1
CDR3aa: CASTKTGSYNEQFF

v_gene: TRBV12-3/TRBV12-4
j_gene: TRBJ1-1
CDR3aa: CASSGPEGPEAFF

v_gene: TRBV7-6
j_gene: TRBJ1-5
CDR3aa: CASSKGQGIYQPQHF

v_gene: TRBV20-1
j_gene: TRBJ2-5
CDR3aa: CSAGHVLAGAQYF

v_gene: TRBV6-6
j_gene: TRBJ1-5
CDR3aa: CASSRTGIEQPQHF

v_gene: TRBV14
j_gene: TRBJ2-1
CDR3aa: CASSLALTSGGQDEQFF

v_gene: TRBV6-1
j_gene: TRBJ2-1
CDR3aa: CASSEDGTSGVHEQFF

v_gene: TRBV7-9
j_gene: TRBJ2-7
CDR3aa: CASTGGGRALHVYEQYF

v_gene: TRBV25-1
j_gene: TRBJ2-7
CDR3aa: CASSDPETRYEQYF

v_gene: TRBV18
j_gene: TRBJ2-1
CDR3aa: CASSPGGGQGTYNEQFF

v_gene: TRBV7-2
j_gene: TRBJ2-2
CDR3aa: CASSPSGVTGELFF

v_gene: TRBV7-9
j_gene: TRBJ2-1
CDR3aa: CASSLVLVNEQFF

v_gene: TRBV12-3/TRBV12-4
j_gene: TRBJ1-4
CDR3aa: CASSSTTGVEKLFF

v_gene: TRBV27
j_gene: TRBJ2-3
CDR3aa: CASSLATGSSTDTQYF

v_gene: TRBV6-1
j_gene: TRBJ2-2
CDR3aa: CASSQSSGRTTGELFF